A selection of T cell receptor beta chains follows, all from one sample in a study of T cell repertoires in cytomegalovirus infection. TCRdb processed the reads anew with MiXCR; each CDR3 protein has one entry. The sample yields hundreds of thousands of distinct CDR3 sequences, approximately 33% seen once. No antigen has been assigned to these receptors. This material consisted of cultured CD8+ T cells from PBMCs, taken from culture after CMV antigen stimulation. Every receptor here comes from a human donor in good health (CMV status not recorded). Some clones in this sample may be carry-over from other donors' samples. Each CDR3 is given without its conserved first and last residue. Each record gives: J gene, clone size, V gene, CDR3 protein. A clone size is listed for some rows: how often the clone was seen (once, few, many), or a class if it is expanded.

J: TRBJ2-3
size: few
V: TRBV24-1
CDR3: ATSARTALAGYTQY

J: TRBJ2-2
size: NA
V: TRBV7-9
CDR3: ASTVPGRLTTGELF

J: TRBJ1-5
size: NA
V: TRBV27
CDR3: ASRPLRESRNQPQH

J: TRBJ1-1
size: few
V: TRBV28
CDR3: ASILAGDTEAF

J: TRBJ1-2
size: NA
V: TRBV10-2
CDR3: ASSDASGTPNYGYT

J: TRBJ2-5
size: few
V: TRBV12-3/TRBV12-4
CDR3: ASSPRLAGLQETQY

J: TRBJ2-1
size: few
V: TRBV18
CDR3: ASSPSTIWEGPNDEQF

J: TRBJ2-4
size: NA
V: TRBV11-2
CDR3: ASSGRSRGAKNIQY

J: TRBJ2-1
size: NA
V: TRBV28
CDR3: ASSSGQEMIDEQF

J: TRBJ2-3
size: few
V: TRBV5-6
CDR3: ASSTRQPFTDTQY

J: TRBJ1-1
size: few
V: TRBV10-3
CDR3: AISETLGGEENTEAF

J: TRBJ2-4
size: many
V: TRBV6-1
CDR3: ASSESGWTRSDIQY

J: TRBJ2-1
size: NA
V: TRBV3-1
CDR3: ASSQIPYNEQF

J: TRBJ1-1
size: NA
V: TRBV10-2
CDR3: ASSEPTRYLSTEAF

J: TRBJ2-7
size: few
V: TRBV6-1
CDR3: ASSELLGRYEQY

J: TRBJ1-1
size: NA
V: TRBV20-1
CDR3: SARGLNGGMNTEAF